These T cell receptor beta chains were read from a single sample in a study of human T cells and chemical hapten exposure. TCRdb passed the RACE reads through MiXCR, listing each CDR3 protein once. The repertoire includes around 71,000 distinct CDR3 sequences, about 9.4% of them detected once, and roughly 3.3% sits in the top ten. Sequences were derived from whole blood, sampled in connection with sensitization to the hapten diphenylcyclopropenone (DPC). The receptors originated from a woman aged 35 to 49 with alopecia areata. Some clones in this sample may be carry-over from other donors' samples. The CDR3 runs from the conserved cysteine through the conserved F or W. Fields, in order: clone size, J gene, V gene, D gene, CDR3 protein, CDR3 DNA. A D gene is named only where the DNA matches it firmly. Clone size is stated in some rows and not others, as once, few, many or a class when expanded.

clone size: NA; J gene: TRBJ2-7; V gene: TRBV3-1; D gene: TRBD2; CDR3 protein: CASSQDTRGGVSSYEQYF; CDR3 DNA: TGTGCCAGCAGCCAAGATACGAGGGGAGGGGTCAGCTCCTACGAGCAGTACTTC
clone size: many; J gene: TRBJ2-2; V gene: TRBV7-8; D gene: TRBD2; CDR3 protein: CASSPVSGETGELFF; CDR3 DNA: TGTGCCAGCAGCCCCGTTAGCGGGGAAACCGGGGAGCTGTTTTTT
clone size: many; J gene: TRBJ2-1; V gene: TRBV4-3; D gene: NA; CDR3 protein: CASSQEGPGRNNEQFF; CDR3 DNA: TGCGCCAGCAGCCAAGAGGGTCCAGGGAGAAACAATGAGCAGTTCTTC
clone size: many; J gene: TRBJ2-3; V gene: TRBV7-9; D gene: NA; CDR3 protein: CASSRLLDTQYF; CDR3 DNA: TGTGCCAGCAGCCGCTTGCTAGATACGCAGTATTTT
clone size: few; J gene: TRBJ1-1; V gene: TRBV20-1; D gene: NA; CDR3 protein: CSASMGFMNTEAFF; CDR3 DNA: TGCAGTGCTAGTATGGGCTTCATGAACACTGAAGCTTTCTTT
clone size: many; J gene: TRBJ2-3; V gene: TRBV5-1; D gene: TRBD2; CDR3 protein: CASSLEASGDTQYF; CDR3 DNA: TGCGCCAGCAGCTTGGAGGCTAGCGGAGATACGCAGTATTTT
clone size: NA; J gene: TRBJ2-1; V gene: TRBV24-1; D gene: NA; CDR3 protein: CATSAPGSGELVGEQFF; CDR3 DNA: TGTGCCACCAGTGCCCCAGGTTCCGGGGAGTTGGTCGGTGAGCAGTTCTTC
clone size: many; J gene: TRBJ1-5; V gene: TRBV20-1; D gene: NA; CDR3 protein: CSASLDSNQPQHF; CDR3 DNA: TGCAGTGCTAGTTTGGATAGCAATCAGCCCCAGCATTTT
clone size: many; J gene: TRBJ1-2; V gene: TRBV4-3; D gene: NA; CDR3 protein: CASSQDRQTNYGYTF; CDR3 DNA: TGCGCCAGCAGCCAAGATCGACAGACTAACTATGGCTACACCTTC
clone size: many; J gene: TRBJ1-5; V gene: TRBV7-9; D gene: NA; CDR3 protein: CASSHGQYSNQPQHF; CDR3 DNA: TGTGCCAGCAGCCACGGACAGTATAGCAATCAGCCCCAGCATTTT
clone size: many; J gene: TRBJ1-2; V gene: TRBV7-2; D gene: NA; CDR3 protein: CASSSLGGGDGYTF; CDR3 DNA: TGTGCCAGCAGCTCCCTTGGAGGGGGAGATGGCTACACCTTC
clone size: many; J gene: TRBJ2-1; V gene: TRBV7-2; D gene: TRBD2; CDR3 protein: CASSLVGTSGGGEQFF; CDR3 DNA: TGTGCCAGCAGCTTAGTGGGGACTAGCGGGGGTGGTGAGCAGTTCTTC
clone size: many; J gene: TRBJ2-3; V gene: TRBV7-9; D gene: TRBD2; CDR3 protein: CASSGFSGGPTDTQYF; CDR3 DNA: TGTGCCAGCAGCGGTTTTAGCGGGGGCCCCACAGATACGCAGTATTTT
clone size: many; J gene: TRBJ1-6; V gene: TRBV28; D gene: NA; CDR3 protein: CASTGLTNSPLHF; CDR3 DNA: TGTGCCAGCACGGGACTGACTAATTCACCCCTCCACTTT
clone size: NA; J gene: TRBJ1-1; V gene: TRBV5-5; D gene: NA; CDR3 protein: CASSLSRSGEVFF; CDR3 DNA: TGTGCCAGCAGCTTATCCCGCAGCGGTGAAGTTTTCTTT
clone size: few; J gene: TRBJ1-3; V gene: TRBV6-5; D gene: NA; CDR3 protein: CASSYTRRPSSGNTIYF; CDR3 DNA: TGTGCCAGCAGTTACACGCGTCGGCCGAGCTCTGGAAACACCATATATTTT
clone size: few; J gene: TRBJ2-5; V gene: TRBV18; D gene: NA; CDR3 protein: CASSPSAKETQYF; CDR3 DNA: TGTGCCAGCTCACCCTCAGCTAAAGAGACCCAGTACTTC
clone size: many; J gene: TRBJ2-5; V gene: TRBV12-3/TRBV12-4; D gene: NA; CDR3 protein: CASSSAETQYF; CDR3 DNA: TGTGCCAGCAGTTCAGCAGAGACCCAGTACTTC
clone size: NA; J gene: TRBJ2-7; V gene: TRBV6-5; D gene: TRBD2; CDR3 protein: CASRHSGGASYEQYF; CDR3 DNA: TGTGCCAGCAGACACAGCGGGGGGGCCTCCTACGAGCAGTACTTC
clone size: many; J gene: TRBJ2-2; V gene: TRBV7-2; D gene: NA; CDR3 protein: CASSRSSGTGELFF; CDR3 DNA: TGTGCCAGCAGCCGAAGTTCTGGCACCGGGGAGCTGTTTTTT
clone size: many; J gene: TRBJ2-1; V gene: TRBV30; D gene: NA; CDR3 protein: CALPRDHQEFF; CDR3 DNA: TGTGCCTTGCCCCGGGACCATCAGGAGTTCTTC
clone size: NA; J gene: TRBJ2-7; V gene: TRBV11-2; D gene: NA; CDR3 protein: CAGSLVASYEQYF; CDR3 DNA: TGTGCCGGCAGCTTGGTCGCTAGCTACGAGCAGTACTTC
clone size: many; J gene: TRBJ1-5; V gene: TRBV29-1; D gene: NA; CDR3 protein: CSVEVGGRGNQPQHF; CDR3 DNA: TGCAGCGTTGAAGTGGGGGGCAGGGGCAATCAGCCCCAGCATTTT
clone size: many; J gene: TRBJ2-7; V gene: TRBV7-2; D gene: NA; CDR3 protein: CASRPYNVYEQYF; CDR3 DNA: TGTGCCAGCAGGCCCTATAACGTCTACGAGCAGTACTTC
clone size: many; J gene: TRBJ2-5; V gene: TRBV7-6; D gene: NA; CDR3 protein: CASSLTGLRETQYF; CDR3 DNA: TGTGCCAGCAGCTTAACGGGGTTGAGGGAGACCCAGTACTTC
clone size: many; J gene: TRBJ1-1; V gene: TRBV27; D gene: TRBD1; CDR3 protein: CASSPGDREHEAFF; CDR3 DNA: TGTGCCAGCAGCCCGGGGGACAGGGAACATGAAGCTTTCTTT
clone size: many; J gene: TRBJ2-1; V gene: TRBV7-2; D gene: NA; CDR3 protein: CASSPALAVREQFF; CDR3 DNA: TGTGCCAGCAGCCCGGCCCTAGCAGTTAGAGAGCAGTTCTTC
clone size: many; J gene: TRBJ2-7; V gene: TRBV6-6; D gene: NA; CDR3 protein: CASSSDAAFPNEQYF; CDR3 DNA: TGTGCCAGCAGTTCCGATGCGGCCTTCCCCAACGAGCAGTACTTC
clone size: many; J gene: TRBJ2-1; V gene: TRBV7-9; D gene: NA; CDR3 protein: CASSSPANEQFF; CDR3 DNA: TGTGCCAGCAGCTCCCCGGCCAATGAGCAGTTCTTC
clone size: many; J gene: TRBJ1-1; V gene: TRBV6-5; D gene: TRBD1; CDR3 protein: CASSYSRDRGRWGTEAFF; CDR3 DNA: TGTGCCAGCAGTTACTCGAGGGACAGGGGGCGCTGGGGAACTGAAGCTTTCTTT
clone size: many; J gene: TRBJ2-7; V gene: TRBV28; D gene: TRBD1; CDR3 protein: CASSLRTGREQYF; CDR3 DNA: TGTGCCAGCAGTTTAAGGACAGGGCGCGAGCAGTACTTC
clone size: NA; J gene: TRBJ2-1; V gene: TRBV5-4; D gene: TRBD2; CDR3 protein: CASSSGLAGGLEQFF; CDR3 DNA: TGTGCCAGCAGCTCCGGACTAGCGGGGGGTTTAGAGCAGTTCTTC
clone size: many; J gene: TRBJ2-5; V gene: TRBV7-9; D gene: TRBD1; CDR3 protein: CASSPQGLETQYF; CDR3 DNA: TGTGCCAGCAGCCCACAGGGGTTAGAGACCCAGTACTTC